This T cell receptor (beta chain) was sequenced during a study of blood T cell repertoires in COVID-19. On the study more broadly: Some COVID-19 samples were acute and others convalescent; all came from the United States, Italy and Spain.

The CDR3 spans 12 residues. Germline assignment: CDR1 SGHTS and CDR2 YDEGEE. The V gene end was trimmed by 4 bases and the J gene end by 11 bases; junction bases not matched to a gene: 7. This clone was detected only a few times. Per the original methods: Reference gene primer amplification in the assay estimated nucleated cell counts. Libraries were prepared by immunoSEQ multiplex PCR; TCRdb keeps only in-frame clonotypes and omits some of them. V and J calls and clone size are those listed in that table; D and trimming were worked out from the DNA. The table includes a few hundred thousand clones, 86% detected once.

Sequenced: peripheral blood. The source is a woman aged 25 to 39 with active or convalescent COVID-19. The chain uses TRBV5-8 and TRBJ2-7; 9 bases are a match to TRBD1. CDR3 nucleotide sequence: TGTGCCAGCAGCCGATACCGGGACAGGGAGTACTTC. It specifies CASSRYRDREYF. The whole variable domain, remainder taken from reference TRBV5-8 and TRBJ2-7, is EAGVTQSPTHLIKTRGQQATLRCSPISGHTSVYWYQQALGLGLQFLLWYDEGEERNRGNFPPRFSGRQFPNYSSELNVNALELEDSALYLCASSRYRDREYFGPGTRLTVT.